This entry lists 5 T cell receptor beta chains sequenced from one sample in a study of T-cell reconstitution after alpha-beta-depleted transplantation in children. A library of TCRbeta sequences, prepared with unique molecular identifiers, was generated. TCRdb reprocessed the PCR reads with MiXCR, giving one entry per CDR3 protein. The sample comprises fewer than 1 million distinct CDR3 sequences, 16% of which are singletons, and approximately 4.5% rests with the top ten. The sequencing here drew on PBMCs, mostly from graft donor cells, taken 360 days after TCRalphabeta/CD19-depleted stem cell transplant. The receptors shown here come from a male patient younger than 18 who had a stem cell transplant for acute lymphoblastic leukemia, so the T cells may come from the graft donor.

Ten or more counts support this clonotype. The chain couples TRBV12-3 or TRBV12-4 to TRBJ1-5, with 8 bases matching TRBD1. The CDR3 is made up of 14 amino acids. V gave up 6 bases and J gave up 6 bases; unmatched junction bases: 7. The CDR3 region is CASRRGQVGQPQHF. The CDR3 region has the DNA TGTGCCAGCAGGCGGGGACAGGTCGGTCAGCCCCAGCATTTT.

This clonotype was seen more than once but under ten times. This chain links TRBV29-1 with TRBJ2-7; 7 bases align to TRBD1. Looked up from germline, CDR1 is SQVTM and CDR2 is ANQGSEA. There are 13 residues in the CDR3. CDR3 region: CRMRQGSSYEQYF. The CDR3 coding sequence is TGCAGGATGCGACAGGGAAGCTCCTACGAGCAGTACTTC.

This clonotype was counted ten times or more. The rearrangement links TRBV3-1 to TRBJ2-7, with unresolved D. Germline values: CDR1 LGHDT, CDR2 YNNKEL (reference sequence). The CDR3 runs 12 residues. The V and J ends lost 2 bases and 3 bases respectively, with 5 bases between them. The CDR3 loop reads CASSQPGYEQYF. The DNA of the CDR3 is TGTGCCAGCAGCCAACCGGGCTACGAGCAGTACTTC.

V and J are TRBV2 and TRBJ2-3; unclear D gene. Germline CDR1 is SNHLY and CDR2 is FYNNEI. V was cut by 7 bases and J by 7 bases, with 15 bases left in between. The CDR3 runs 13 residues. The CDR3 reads CASNLDPSNTQYF. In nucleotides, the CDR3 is TGTGCCAGCAACCTGGACCCCTCGAATACGCAGTATTTT.

The CDR3 DNA reads as TGTGCCAGCAGTGGGGGTGGATGGAGGCCCTCCTACGAGCAGTACTTC. Protein product: CASSGGGWRPSYEQYF. V usage is TRBV6-2 or TRBV6-3 and J usage is TRBJ2-7, with D tentatively TRBD1 or TRBD2 (5 bases each). Germline V gene lookup returns CDR1 MNHEY and CDR2 SVGEGT. V was clipped by 5 bases and J by 0 bases, with 17 bases between them. This CDR3 spans 16 amino acids.